This T cell receptor beta chain derives from a study of human T cells and chemical hapten exposure. Study overall: A mostly female patient group had alopecia areata, totalis or universalis.

This clonotype was seen at least ten times. Original data processing: Sequenced samples showed a median of around 100,000 TCRs each, with counts running from around 20,000 to 690,000. TCRdb redid the calling of the RACE reads with MiXCR, one entry per CDR3 protein. TCRdb, not the original authors, processed these V and J calls. The sample records tens of thousands of distinct CDR3 sequences, roughly 9.6% being singletons. Between the trimmed V and J ends, which lost 4 bases and 4 bases, there was a span of 7 bases. CDR3 length equals 12 residues. The time point denotes: patch test 1, 2 weeks after DPC sensitization. Indicated treatment: therapeutic diphenylcyclopropenone sensitization with weekly scalp DPC. Whole blood that had not been fractionated was the source of extracted total RNA. Ahead of applying each patch test, blood was sampled.

The chain links TRBV12-3 or TRBV12-4 to TRBJ2-5; D assignment may be TRBD1 or TRBD2 (5 bases each). The TCR sequence derives from a woman between 40 and 55 years old with alopecia areata. Some clones in this sample may be carry-over from other donors' samples. Sequenced here: whole blood, sampled in connection with sensitization to the hapten diphenylcyclopropenone (DPC). DNA for the CDR3: TGTGCCAGCAGTTCCGGGACAGAGACCCAGTACTTC. This encodes CASSSGTETQYF.